This T cell receptor (beta chain) was identified in a study of blood T cell repertoires in COVID-19 (dated by TCRdb to 2019 to 2021). Concerning the study at large: The collaborator samples originated in the United States, Italy and Spain and spanned the acute and convalescent phases of COVID-19. The prospective study material was composed of cDNA or gDNA derived from T cells, B-cell-depleted T cells, or PBMCs. Subjects who had been exposed to COVID-19, were actively infected with it, or had recovered from it provided the deeply sampled blood TCRbeta repertoires that made up the dataset. A freely available public database, intended as a resource for researchers studying the immune response to SARS-CoV-2, is where the repertoires were released. The samples were drawn from the first 160 participants of the ongoing ImmuneRACE study and from about 1,200 subjects provided by 6 global collaborators. The sample metadata nearly always contained a de-identified subject ID, COVID-19 status, age in years and sex. Where HLA class I and class II types were available, the types were taken from metadata supplied by the sample provider, not from assay-based typing. The investigation overall reported the following: The quantity of clinical and demographic metadata differed by source and by participant and was supplied without curation.

The germline V gene (reference sequence) provides CDR1 SEHNR and CDR2 FQNEAQ. The junction shows trimming of 4 bases on V and 2 bases on J, plus 6 bases between the germline ends. Measured from the cysteine to the phenylalanine, the CDR3 is 13 residues long. Left in the record is the CDR3 DNA by itself, 39 bases read in frame from the first base. Participants in the prospective study were aged roughly 18 to 95 years, lived in about two dozen United States geographic areas, and enrolled through a virtual design. In the prospective study, participants were assigned to cohorts based on the clinical history participants reported in a screening survey and a study questionnaire. ImmuneRACE Cohort 3 recovered participants were defined by two consecutive negative NP/OP PCR tests, healthcare professional clearance, or symptom resolution. In the prospective study, mobile phlebotomists collected whole blood, serum and a nasopharyngeal or oropharyngeal swab from each participant. Participants in the prospective study had the option to provide additional blood draws and questionnaires over an approximately two-month period. Before DNA extraction, blood samples from the prospective study were shipped at room temperature or frozen.

Worth noting for this clone: Which antigen it targets is not known. No clone much larger than this one lies a single base away; base qualities are absent.

The immunoSEQ Assay, a bias-controlled multiplex PCR, was used to amplify TCRbeta CDR3 regions from genomic DNA. The paper's data handling went like this. The number of nucleated cells in each sample was estimated by amplification of reference gene primers within the assay. To quantify the absolute abundance of each unique TCRbeta CDR3 rearrangement, sequence reads were collapsed and filtered. For each sample, productive Simpson clonality was calculated as the square root of Simpson's diversity index across productive rearrangements. TCRdb provides this immuneACCESS table in a form limited to in-frame rearrangements. Some clones are lacking; in checked studies, under half of them reflect an unresolved V gene, and why the rest are absent is not known. That table furnishes V, J and clone size, whereas the DNA furnished D and trimming. The sample includes roughly 140,000 clones, with approximately 86% observed a single time. Together, the top ten hold more than 5% of the sample.

The chain was built from TRBV7-9 and TRBJ1-5, with no D gene named confidently. The TCR sequence derives from a middle-aged woman who had recovered from COVID-19. Sample: PBMCs or T cells enriched from blood (not recorded which). The encoded CDR3 is CASSSPGNQPQHF. The nucleotide sequence reads as follows: TGTGCCAGCAGCTCCCCCGGCAATCAGCCCCAGCATTTT.